This TCR beta chain comes out of a study of cytomegalovirus exposure and HLA in healthy donors. Findings of the study overall: An analysis done earlier found most TCR beta V segments productive about 87% or about 30% of the time. In a later analysis, V- and J-gene trimming of beta chains associated with a DCLRE1C missense variant, replicated independently. Later work associated roughly 17,000 TCR beta sequences with HLA alleles at 0.05 false discovery rate.

Germline V lookup: CDR1 SNHLY, CDR2 FYNNEI. This CDR3 has 16 residues. V was cut by 10 bases and J by 2 bases, with 21 bases left in between. The PCR contained 60 Vbeta and 13 Jbeta primers. Measured with immunoSEQ multiplex PCR; TCRdb has only the in-frame clones, and not every one. The sample includes some 120,000 clones, approximately 70% of them seen just once. Concerning this clone itself: The antigen is undetermined.

The chain uses TRBV2 and TRBJ2-1; TRBD2 might be the D (6 bases). Sequenced input: PBMCs. The clonotype originates from a woman aged 25 to 39 in good health and CMV-seronegative. CDR3 nucleotide sequence: TGTGCCACCGAGTCGGTAGCGGAACTCACCTACAATGAGCAGTTCTTC. Amino acids: CATESVAELTYNEQFF. The full variable domain, its missing parts supplied by reference TRBV2 and TRBJ2-1, is EPEVTQTPSHQVTQMGQEVILRCVPISNHLYFYWYRQILGQKVEFLVSFYNNEISEKSEIFDDQFSVERPDGSNFTLKIRSTKLEDSAMYFCATESVAELTYNEQFFGPGTRLTVL.